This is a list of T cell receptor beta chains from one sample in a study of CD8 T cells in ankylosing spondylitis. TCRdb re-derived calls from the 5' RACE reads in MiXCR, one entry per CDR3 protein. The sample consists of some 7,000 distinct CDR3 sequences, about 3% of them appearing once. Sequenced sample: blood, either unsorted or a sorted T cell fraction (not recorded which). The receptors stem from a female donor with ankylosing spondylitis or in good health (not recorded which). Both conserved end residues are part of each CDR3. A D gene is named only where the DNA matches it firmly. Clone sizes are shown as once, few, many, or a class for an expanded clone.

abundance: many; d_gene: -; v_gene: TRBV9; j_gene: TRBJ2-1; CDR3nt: TGTGCCAGCAGCGCCGGGAGTAACAATGAGCAGTTCTTC; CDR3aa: CASSAGSNNEQFF
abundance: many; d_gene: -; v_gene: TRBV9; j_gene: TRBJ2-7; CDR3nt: TGTGCCAGCAGCGTAGAGGGTGTCGGCTACGAGCAGTACTTC; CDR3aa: CASSVEGVGYEQYF
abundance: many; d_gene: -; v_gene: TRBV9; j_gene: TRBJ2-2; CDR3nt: TGTGCCAGCACTGGTCCGGGGGGCGACACCGGGGAGCTGTTTTTT; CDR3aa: CASTGPGGDTGELFF
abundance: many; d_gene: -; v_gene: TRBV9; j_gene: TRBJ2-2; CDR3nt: TGTGCCAGCAGCCCCGGCCGACTAGTTCCCAACACCGGGGAGCTGTTTTTT; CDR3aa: CASSPGRLVPNTGELFF
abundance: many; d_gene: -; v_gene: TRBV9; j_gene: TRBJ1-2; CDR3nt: TGTGCCAGCAGCAGCGACAGCCAAATCACCTATGGCTACACCTTC; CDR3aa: CASSSDSQITYGYTF
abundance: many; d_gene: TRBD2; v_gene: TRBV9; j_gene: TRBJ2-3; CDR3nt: TGTGCCAGCAGCGCTGCGACTAGCGGCACAGATACGCAGTATTTT; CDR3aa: CASSAATSGTDTQYF
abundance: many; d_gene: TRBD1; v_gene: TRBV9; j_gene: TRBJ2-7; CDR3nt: TGTGCCAGCAGCGTGCAGGGGGATCCCTACGAGCAGTACTTC; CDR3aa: CASSVQGDPYEQYF
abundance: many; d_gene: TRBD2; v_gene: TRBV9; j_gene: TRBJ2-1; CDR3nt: TGTGCCAGCAGCGTAGCTACGGTGTCTAGCGGGGCCTACAATGAGCAGTTCTTC; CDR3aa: CASSVATVSSGAYNEQFF
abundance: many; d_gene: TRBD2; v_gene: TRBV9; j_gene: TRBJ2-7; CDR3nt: TGTGCCAGCAGCGCGGGACTAGCGGGAGAGTACGAGCAGTACTTC; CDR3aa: CASSAGLAGEYEQYF
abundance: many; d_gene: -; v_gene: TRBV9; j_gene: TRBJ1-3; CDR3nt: TGTGCCAGCAGCGTAGGGGGGGCCTCTGGAAACACCATATATTTT; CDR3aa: CASSVGGASGNTIYF
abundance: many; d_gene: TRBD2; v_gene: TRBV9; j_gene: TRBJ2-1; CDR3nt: TGTGCCAGCAGCGTAAGACTAGCGGGGGGGCAGGCTGTGAGCGATGAGCAGTTCTTC; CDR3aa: CASSVRLAGGQAVSDEQFF
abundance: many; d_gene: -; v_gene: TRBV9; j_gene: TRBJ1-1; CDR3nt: TGTGCCAGCAGCTACTGGGAGCAAATGAACACTGAAGCTTTCTTT; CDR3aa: CASSYWEQMNTEAFF
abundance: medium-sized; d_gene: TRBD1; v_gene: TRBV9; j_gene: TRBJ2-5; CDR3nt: TGTGCCAGCAGCGTAGGATCCGGGACAGATACGACCCAGTACTTC; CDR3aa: CASSVGSGTDTTQYF
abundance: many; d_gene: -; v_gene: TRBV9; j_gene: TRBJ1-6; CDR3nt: TGTGCCAGCAGCGAGGGGGATGGGGATTCACCCCTCCACTTT; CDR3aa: CASSEGDGDSPLHF
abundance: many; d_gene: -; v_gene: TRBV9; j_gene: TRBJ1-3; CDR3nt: TGTGCCAGCACCACCGAGGGCGCTGGAAACACCATATATTTT; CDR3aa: CASTTEGAGNTIYF
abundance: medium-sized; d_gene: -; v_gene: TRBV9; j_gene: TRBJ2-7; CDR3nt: TGTGCCAGCAGCGTGACCGGGACTTCCTCCTACGAGCAGTACTTC; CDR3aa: CASSVTGTSSYEQYF
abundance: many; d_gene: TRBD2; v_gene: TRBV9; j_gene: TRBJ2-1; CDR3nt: TGTGCCAGCAGCGCATCAGGGACTAGCGGGGGGGTCAAAAATGAGCAGTTCTTC; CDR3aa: CASSASGTSGGVKNEQFF
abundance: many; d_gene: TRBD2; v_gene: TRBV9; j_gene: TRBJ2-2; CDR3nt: TGTGCCAGCAGCGTAATTACTAGCGGGAGGCCGATGAACACCGGGGAGCTGTTTTTT; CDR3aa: CASSVITSGRPMNTGELFF
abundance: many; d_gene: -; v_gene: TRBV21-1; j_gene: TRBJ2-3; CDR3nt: TGTGCCAGCAGCAAAGACTGGAACAGGGCCTACACAGATACGCAGTATTTT; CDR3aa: CASSKDWNRAYTDTQYF
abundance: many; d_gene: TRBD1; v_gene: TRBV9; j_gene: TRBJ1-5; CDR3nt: TGTGCCAGCAGTCGGACAGGGGAGGATCAGCCCCAGCATTTT; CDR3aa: CASSRTGEDQPQHF
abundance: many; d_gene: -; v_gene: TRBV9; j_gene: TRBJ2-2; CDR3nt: TGTGCCAGCAGCGTAGGGGGCGCCCCCACCGGGGAGCTGTTTTTT; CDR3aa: CASSVGGAPTGELFF
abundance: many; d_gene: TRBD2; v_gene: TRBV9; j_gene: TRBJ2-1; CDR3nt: TGTGCCAGCAGCGTAGTTCCACCTGTGGCGGGAGGCTCCTACAATGAGCAGTTCTTC; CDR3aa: CASSVVPPVAGGSYNEQFF
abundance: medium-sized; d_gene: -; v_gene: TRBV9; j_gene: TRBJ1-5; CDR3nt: TGTGCCAGCAGCGTAGACGGAGGGATGGAGCGGCCCCAGCATTTT; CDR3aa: CASSVDGGMERPQHF